The T cell receptor beta chain under discussion was sequenced for a study of tumor and adjacent non-tumor tissue in lung cancer. Study-wide context: Aged roughly 30 to 76 years, patients included more than nine men and 4 or 5 women with stage I to III disease. Study outcomes and limitations: Compared with tumor, normal lung showed significantly lower TCR diversity.

With regard to this clonotype: What it recognizes is unknown. At one end the junction does not follow the germline gene, possibly because of a read error.

A modified ARM-PCR protocol with three rounds of nested PCR amplified TCRbeta. From the multiplex PCR reads, TCRdb called clonotypes with MiXCR, one entry per CDR3 protein. The table lists approximately 77,000 distinct CDR3 sequences, approximately 80% of them singletons. CDR1 DFQATT and CDR2 SNEGSKA come from the germline V gene (reference sequence). There are 13 residues in the CDR3. RNA was extracted from bulk tissue without any cell sorting. This non-tumor lung sample came from over 3 cm beyond the tumor edge. The V call is TRBV20-1, the J call TRBJ2-1, with D maybe TRBD1 (7 bases). This TCR came from a man in his 60s with non-small cell lung cancer. Material: distant non-tumor lung tissue. The CDR3 DNA follows: TGCAGTGATAGAGGGACAGCGGGCAATGAGCAGCTCTTC. It encodes CSDRGTAGNEQLF.